The present TCR beta chain was sequenced within a study of shared clonotypes between healthy human individuals. The CDR3 extends over 14 amino acids. A word on this clone: Its antigen is undetermined.

Study-wide findings and caveats: Rarefaction analysis demonstrated incomplete sorted-subset sequencing notwithstanding large depth.

Measured with immunoSEQ multiplex PCR; TCRdb has only the in-frame clones, and not every one. This table holds 190,000 or so clones, 85% to 95% found once. Sequencing used naive CD4+ T cells sorted from blood. Subset of the sample: CD45RA+ positively selected. V usage is TRBV21-1 and J usage is TRBJ2-1; the listed D gene, TRBD1, was not tested against the DNA. TRBV21-1 is recorded as a pseudogene. This TCR was recovered from a woman aged 25 to 39 in good health. The CDR3 spells CASSPRDKHNEQFF. The CDR3 coding sequence is TGTGCCAGCAGCCCCCGGGACAAGCACAATGAGCAGTTCTTC.